This T cell receptor (beta chain) was found in a study of cytomegalovirus exposure and HLA in healthy donors. V was cut by 2 bases and J by 8 bases, with 12 bases left in between. The CDR3 has 14 amino acids. In germline, CDR1 is MNHEY, CDR2 SVGAGI. The PCR ran on 60 Vbeta and 13 Jbeta primers. Repertoires were generated with immunoSEQ multiplex PCR, while TCRdb's copy carries only in-frame clones and drops some. The table has 100,000 to 150,000 clones, over 60% seen once; the top ten hold less than 15%. Sequenced: PBMCs. The sequence was obtained from a woman in her sixties in good health and CMV-seropositive. The chain employs TRBV6-5 and TRBJ1-4; D is unclear. DNA for the CDR3: TGTGCCAGCAGTTACGACCGGGTTGGAGAAAAACTGTTTTTT. This encodes CASSYDRVGEKLFF.